Following are 22 T cell receptor beta chains from one sample sequenced in a study of T-cell memory formation after mild COVID-19. Each CDR3 protein is one row after TCRdb ran MiXCR on the 5' RACE reads. The table records just over 150,000 distinct CDR3 sequences, roughly 28% of them present only once. The sequencing input was PBMCs or a T cell subset sorted from them (not recorded which). Receptors were obtained from an adult woman who had mild COVID-19 (a few samples of this study predate the infection). Cell type and time point are not known.

This clonotype occurred a few times. The J gene is TRBJ2-7, the V gene TRBV12-3 or TRBV12-4, with D possibly matching TRBD2 (7 bases). This CDR3 has 16 residues. Trimming removed 6 bases at V and 0 bases at J, with 18 bases between. For the CDR3, the DNA is TGTGCCAGCAGCCCTGGCCGGCGGGGGCTCTCCTACGAGCAGTACTTC. Translating it yields CASSPGRRGLSYEQYF.

CDR3 region: CASSPDLVPYEQFF. CDR3 nucleotide sequence: TGTGCCAGCAGCCCGGACCTAGTACCCTATGAGCAGTTCTTC. The chain joins TRBV4-2 to TRBJ2-1; D not resolved. The V end was cut by 4 bases, the J end by 8 bases, with 15 bases between. Per germline, CDR1 LGHNA and CDR2 YNFKEQ. The CDR3 spans 14 residues.

This chain links TRBV7-3 with TRBJ1-5; D is unresolved. Germline assignment: CDR1 SGHTA and CDR2 FQGTGA. The CDR3 extends over 12 amino acids. The V and J ends lost 4 bases and 3 bases respectively, with 4 bases between them. The CDR3 nucleotides are TGTGCCAGCAGCTCCCTCAATCAGCCCCAGCATTTT. This sequence encodes CASSSLNQPQHF.

A word on this clonotype: A much larger clone lies one base from this, so it may be a read error. The chain links TRBV9 to TRBJ2-7; TRBD1 matches 8 bases. V trimming: 3 bases; J trimming: 2 bases; junction bases outside the gene matches: 1. Germline V gene lookup returns CDR1 SGDLS and CDR2 YYNGEE. This CDR3 spans 13 amino acids. The DNA for the CDR3 is TGTGCCAGCAGCGCACAGGGGGCCTACGAGCAGTACTTC. It yields the protein CASSAQGAYEQYF.

A few counts support this clonotype. V usage is TRBV29-1 and J usage is TRBJ2-2; D is undetermined. The germline CDR1 and CDR2 sequences are SQVTM and ANQGSEA. The CDR3 is 13 residues long. Between the trimmed V and J ends, which lost 2 bases and 0 bases, there was a span of 4 bases. CDR3 in amino acids: CSVERANTGELFF. The CDR3 DNA sequence: TGCAGCGTTGAAAGAGCGAACACCGGGGAGCTGTTTTTT.

This clonotype has a handful of counts. The CDR3 reads CASSLVGRTYEQYF. For the CDR3, the DNA is TGTGCCAGCAGTTTAGTAGGACGGACCTACGAGCAGTACTTC. This chain joins TRBV27 and TRBJ2-7; D gene ambiguous. Germline V lookup: CDR1 MNHEY, CDR2 SMNVEV (reference sequence). The CDR3 runs to 14 residues. Trimming shortened V by 2 bases and J by 2 bases, and 10 bases separated the two germline ends.

The chain couples TRBV11-2 to TRBJ1-1; TRBD1 matches at 7 bases. Germline assignment: CDR1 SGHAT and CDR2 FQNNGV. The CDR3 contains 13 residues. After removal of 5 bases from V and 5 bases from J, the junction contained 5 bases not matched to a gene. The DNA of the CDR3 is TGTGCCAGCAGCCCTGACAGGGCGACTGAAGCTTTCTTT. This codes for CASSPDRATEAFF.

CDR3 protein: CASSSLTSGANTDTQYF. CDR3 DNA sequence: TGTGCCAGCAGCTCATTGACTAGCGGCGCTAACACAGATACGCAGTATTTT. J is TRBJ2-3 and V is TRBV14, with TRBD2 matching over 9 bases. The CDR3 extends over 17 amino acids. Germline V gene data show CDR1 as SGHDN and CDR2 as FVKESK. The V segment lost 5 bases and the J segment 2 bases; nucleotides outside the gene matches: 11.

This clonotype was observed many times. For the CDR3, the DNA is TGTGCCACCAGACAGTACTCGTATAGCAATCAGCCCCAGCATTTT. Amino acids: CATRQYSYSNQPQHF. The chain is built from TRBV15 and TRBJ1-5; D unresolved. Trimming took 6 bases from V and 0 from J, leaving 12 bases between them. Germline V gene lookup returns CDR1 LNHNV and CDR2 YYDKDF (reference sequence). The CDR3 extends over 15 amino acids. Full variable domain (remainder filled in from reference TRBV15 and TRBJ1-5): DAMVIQNPRYQVTQFGKPVTLSCSQTLNHNVMYWYQQKSSQAPKLLFHYYDKDFNNEADTPDNFQSRRPNTSFCFLDIRSPGLGDTAMYLCATRQYSYSNQPQHFGDGTRLSIL.

The chain employs TRBV18 and TRBJ2-7; D is possibly TRBD1 or TRBD2 (5 bases each). Between the trimmed V and J ends, which lost 4 bases and 3 bases, there was a span of 16 bases. The CDR3 extends over 15 amino acids. Germline V lookup: CDR1 KGHSH, CDR2 LQKENI. CDR3 nucleotide sequence: TGTGCCAGCTCACTCCCCGGGACCGGGAACTACGAGCAGTACTTC. This sequence encodes CASSLPGTGNYEQYF. The variable domain in full, with the rest retrieved from reference TRBV18 and TRBJ2-7, is NAGVMQNPRHLVRRRGQEARLRCSPMKGHSHVYWYRQLPEEGLKFMVYLQKENIIDESGMPKERFSAEFPKEGPSILRIQQVVRGDSAAYFCASSLPGTGNYEQYFGPGTRLTVT.

This chain connects TRBV5-5 to TRBJ2-7, with no clear D. The V gene's germline CDR1 is SGHKS and CDR2 YYEKEE (reference sequence). The V gene lost 0 bases and the J gene lost 2 bases, with 6 bases spanning the gap. This CDR3 has 13 amino acids. The CDR3 region is CASSLEPPYEQYF. In DNA form, the CDR3 reads TGTGCCAGCAGCTTGGAACCCCCCTACGAGCAGTACTTC.

This chain connects TRBV15 to TRBJ2-1; 9 bases are a match to TRBD1. Germline loops: CDR1 LNHNV, CDR2 YYDKDF (reference sequence). The ends lost 4 bases at V and 7 bases at J; junction bases unmatched: 5. The CDR3 runs to 14 residues. The CDR3 nucleotides read TGTGCCACCAGCACCGGACAGGGGTGGAATGAGCAGTTCTTC. Amino acid sequence: CATSTGQGWNEQFF.

The chain is built from TRBV6-2 or TRBV6-3 and TRBJ2-1, with TRBD2 as a possible D gene (6 bases). Trimming removed 0 bases at V and 4 bases at J, with 22 bases between. CDR3 size: 19 residues. Germline CDR1 is MNHEY and CDR2 is SVGEGT. In DNA, the CDR3 is TGTGCCAGCAGTTACTCGATAGGGGACCGCCCGGGGAGGTACAATGAGCAGTTCTTC. This sequence encodes CASSYSIGDRPGRYNEQFF.

The sample holds a few counts of this clonotype. V gene TRBV7-2 combines with J gene TRBJ2-3, with 7 bases aligning to TRBD1. The CDR3 totals 16 residues. Germline lookup yields CDR1 SGHTA and CDR2 FQGNSA. V shed 5 bases and J 2 bases; nucleotides not matched to a gene: 10. The CDR3 DNA is TGTGCCAGCAGCCACCACACCGGGACAGCCACAGATACGCAGTATTTT. This translates into CASSHHTGTATDTQYF.

This clonotype turned up a few times. The chain recombines TRBV9 with TRBJ2-2, with 9 bases identical to TRBD1. There are 15 residues in the CDR3. After removal of 4 bases from V and 6 bases from J, the junction contained 7 bases not matched to a gene. In germline, CDR1 is SGDLS, CDR2 YYNGEE. For the CDR3, the DNA is TGTGCCAGCAGCCCGCAGGGACAGGGTTCCGGGGAGCTGTTTTTT. Residues: CASSPQGQGSGELFF.

The chain carries TRBV20-1 and TRBJ2-1; D unclear. The CDR3 loop spans 16 amino acids. Trimming took off 0 bases at V and 5 bases at J, with 17 bases between the two ends. Looked up from germline, CDR1 is DFQATT and CDR2 is SNEGSKA (reference sequence). CDR3 nucleotide sequence: TGCAGTGCTAGAGATCTCTTGACCGATATAAACAATGAGCAGTTCTTC. Protein product: CSARDLLTDINNEQFF.

CDR3 amino acids: CASSVETNYGYTF. The CDR3 DNA sequence: TGTGCCAGCAGCGTAGAGACCAACTATGGCTACACCTTC. The rearrangement uses TRBV9 and TRBJ1-2; D call uncertain. V lost 0 bases and J 2 bases, leaving 5 bases between the germline ends. Per the germline V gene, CDR1 is SGDLS and CDR2 is YYNGEE. The CDR3 sequence is 13 residues long.

This chain uses TRBV5-4 with TRBJ1-1, with D tentatively TRBD1 (6 bases). Trimming shortened V by 7 bases and J by 1 base, and 14 bases separated the two germline ends. Germline CDR1 and CDR2: SGHNT and YYREEE (reference sequence). The CDR3 contains 14 residues. The DNA for the CDR3 is TGTGCCAGCCAGGGGCAACGACAGAACACTGAAGCTTTCTTT. It codes for CASQGQRQNTEAFF.

The V gene is TRBV7-3, the J gene TRBJ2-4; the D gene is possibly TRBD2 (7 bases). CDR1 and CDR2 from the germline V gene are SGHTA and FQGTGA. Trimming stripped 5 bases from V and 3 bases from J, with 17 bases between. This CDR3 is built from 16 residues. CDR3 in amino acids: CASSPRGGFGKNIQYF. In nucleotides, the CDR3 is TGTGCCAGCAGCCCAAGGGGGGGCTTTGGCAAAAACATTCAGTACTTC.

This clonotype was picked up a small number of times. The J gene is TRBJ2-1, the V gene TRBV9, with TRBD2 as a possible D gene (6 bases). The V end lost 4 bases, the J end lost 5 bases, and 22 bases lay between the germline ends. CDR1 and CDR2 from the germline V gene are SGDLS and YYNGEE. The CDR3 is 17 amino acids. The CDR3 coding sequence is TGTGCCAGCAGCTCCCAAGGGTTACGGGAGTTGAACAATGAGCAGTTCTTC. It encodes CASSSQGLRELNNEQFF.

This clonotype was detected only once. This sequence joins TRBV4-3 and TRBJ2-2, with a possible D match to TRBD1 (6 bases). V dropped 0 bases and J dropped 5 bases, with 19 bases sitting between them. This CDR3 contains 18 residues. Germline assignment: CDR1 LGHNA and CDR2 YSLEER. The CDR3 here is CASSQDPSRGSGTGELFF. CDR3 in DNA: TGCGCCAGCAGCCAAGATCCCAGTAGGGGGAGCGGTACCGGGGAGCTGTTTTTT.

This clonotype occurred a few times. The chain uses TRBV7-6 and TRBJ2-7; D is ambiguous. Germline CDR1 and CDR2: SGHVS and FNYEAQ. V lost 1 base to trimming and J lost 6 bases, with 4 bases between them. The CDR3 consists of 11 residues. The CDR3, as DNA: TGTGCCAGCAGCTTAGGTACCGAGCAGTACTTC. Translated: CASSLGTEQYF.